The next 28 T cell receptor beta chains were all read from a single sample in a study of patients and donors after allogeneic stem cell transplantation. One entry per CDR3 protein results from TCRdb running MiXCR on the RT-PCR reads. This sample has about a million distinct CDR3 sequences, with more than 15% found just once. Input material: blood, either unsorted or a sorted T cell fraction (not recorded which). Receptor source: a human donor who was either an allogeneic HSCT recipient or a stem cell or donor lymphocyte infusion donor (not recorded which). It is not recorded whose cells these are; they may come from a transplant donor.

The CDR3 here is CASSQLADGLYNEQFF. The CDR3 DNA reads TGTGCCAGCAGCCAATTGGCGGATGGACTCTACAATGAGCAGTTCTTC. V is TRBV3-1 and J is TRBJ2-1, with a possible D match to TRBD2 (5 bases). CDR3 length: 16 residues. With 2 bases removed from V and 3 bases from J, the gap between germline ends came to 14 bases. Germline CDR1 is LGHDT and CDR2 is YNNKEL (reference sequence).

This clonotype was observed a handful of times. In DNA form, the CDR3 reads TGCAGTGCTAGAGGCAACGGGGAGACCCAGTACTTC. It specifies CSARGNGETQYF. The chain combines TRBV20-1 with TRBJ2-5; no firm D call. In germline, CDR1 is DFQATT, CDR2 SNEGSKA (reference sequence). Trimming left V 1 base short and J 5 bases short, with 8 bases between. CDR3 length: 12 amino acids.

V usage is TRBV5-1 and J usage is TRBJ2-1, with D maybe TRBD1 (6 bases). CDR1 is SGHRS and CDR2 is YFSETQ in the germline V gene. V was cut by 4 bases and J by 4 bases, with 15 bases left in between. CDR3 length: 15 residues. Written as DNA, the CDR3 is TGCGCCAGCAGCATCTCTAGAGGGGGTTACAATGAGCAGTTCTTC. Residues: CASSISRGGYNEQFF.

The V gene is TRBV3-1, the J gene TRBJ2-2; D may match TRBD1 or TRBD2 (5 bases each). V was trimmed by 3 bases and J by 3 bases, leaving 8 bases between them. CDR3 length: 14 residues. The germline CDR1 and CDR2 sequences are LGHDT and YNNKEL (reference sequence). This CDR3 reads CASSQGVHTGELFF. The DNA for the CDR3 is TGTGCCAGCAGCCAGGGGGTTCACACCGGGGAGCTGTTTTTT.

This clonotype appeared a few times. The chain couples TRBV9 to TRBJ2-7; 8 bases match TRBD2. Looked up from germline, CDR1 is SGDLS and CDR2 is YYNGEE. The CDR3 loop spans 13 amino acids. J lost 6 bases, V lost 3 bases, and 5 bases had no gene match. CDR3 sequence reads: CASSDKSGSEQYF. Written as DNA, the CDR3 is TGTGCCAGCAGCGATAAAAGCGGGAGCGAGCAGTACTTC.

This clonotype was counted only a few times. The V call is TRBV20-1, the J call TRBJ2-1, with TRBD2 matching over 8 bases. CDR1 is DFQATT, CDR2 SNEGSKA, per germline (reference sequence). The junction had 11 bases not matched to a gene; V was cut back by 2 bases and J by 8 bases. The length of the CDR3 is 15 residues. For the CDR3, the DNA is TGCAGTGCTAGATCCCATAGCGGGACTATCGATGAGCAGTTCTTC. Protein sequence: CSARSHSGTIDEQFF.

This clonotype was recorded a few times. The V gene is TRBV9, the J gene TRBJ2-1, with 9 positions matching TRBD2. The germline CDR1 and CDR2 sequences are SGDLS and YYNGEE. CDR3 size: 16 residues. V lost 0 bases and J lost 4; bases outside the gene matches: 5. CDR3 in DNA: TGTGCCAGCAGCGTAGTTTCGACTAGCGGATACAATGAGCAGTTCTTC. Protein: CASSVVSTSGYNEQFF.

This clonotype was observed a handful of times. The V call is TRBV5-1, the J call TRBJ1-2; D is unclear. This CDR3 is 14 amino acids long. The germline CDR1 and CDR2 sequences are SGHRS and YFSETQ. The V and J ends lost 1 base and 1 base respectively, with 8 bases between them. CDR3 bases: TGCGCCAGCAGCTTGATAGGACTTAACTATGGCTACACCTTC. Residues: CASSLIGLNYGYTF.

The chain recombines TRBV20-1 with TRBJ1-1; D remains unclear. Trimming stripped 2 bases from V and 4 bases from J, with 14 bases between. Per germline, CDR1 DFQATT and CDR2 SNEGSKA (reference sequence). This CDR3 contains 14 residues. CDR3 in DNA: TGCAGTGCTAGATATGGGGTCGGGTCCACTGAAGCTTTCTTT. It translates to CSARYGVGSTEAFF.

This clonotype was observed a few times. The chain links TRBV5-6 to TRBJ2-1; TRBD1 matches 7 bases. Germline V gene lookup returns CDR1 SGHDT and CDR2 YYEEEE. The V gene end was trimmed by 7 bases and the J gene end by 10 bases; junction bases not matched to a gene: 11. This CDR3 has 13 residues. The chain's CDR3 is CASAYRGPAEQFF. Written as DNA, the CDR3 is TGTGCCAGCGCATACAGGGGCCCAGCCGAGCAGTTCTTC.

This clonotype was seen a handful of times. The chain employs TRBV7-2 and TRBJ2-5, with D hard to call. This CDR3 has 14 residues. The V end lost 4 bases, the J end lost 2 bases, and 11 bases lay between the germline ends. CDR1 and CDR2 (germline): SGHTA, FQGNSA. CDR3 bases: TGTGCCAGCAGCTATAGGGCCATGCAAGAGACCCAGTACTTC. Protein product: CASSYRAMQETQYF.

V gene TRBV5-5 combines with J gene TRBJ2-3; perhaps TRBD2 as D (6 bases). The CDR3 loop spans 16 amino acids. Looked up from germline, CDR1 is SGHKS and CDR2 is YYEKEE (reference sequence). Trimming cost V 0 bases and J 2 bases, with 13 bases left between them. CDR3 coding DNA: TGTGCCAGCAGCTTGGGGGCGGGGCGACCCACAGATACGCAGTATTTT. It codes for CASSLGAGRPTDTQYF.

This clonotype showed up just a few times. The CDR3 DNA reads TGCGCCAGCAGCTTGTCTCCTAGCGGGAGCGGTGAGCAGTTCTTC. This codes for CASSLSPSGSGEQFF. This sequence joins TRBV5-1 and TRBJ2-1, with TRBD2 matching 10 bases. Per the germline V gene, CDR1 is SGHRS and CDR2 is YFSETQ. The CDR3 sequence is 15 residues long. V was clipped by 1 base and J by 9 bases; unmatched bases: 7.

This clonotype appeared a few times. The V and J genes are TRBV5-1 and TRBJ2-6; D possibly corresponds to TRBD1 (6 bases). The CDR3 length is 15 residues. The V gene lost 5 bases and the J gene lost 0 bases, with 9 bases spanning the gap. From germline, CDR1 is SGHRS and CDR2 YFSETQ. The DNA for the CDR3 is TGCGCCAGCAGATTAGGGGGCTCTGGGGCCAACGTCCTGACTTTC. This translates into CASRLGGSGANVLTF.

The V call is TRBV7-2, the J call TRBJ1-2; D is undetermined. This CDR3 comprises 17 residues. The V gene lost 4 bases and the J gene lost 4 bases, with 22 bases spanning the gap. CDR1 SGHTA and CDR2 FQGNSA come from the germline V gene. As DNA, the CDR3 is TGTGCCAGCAGCTCACCCCTTATTTCCGAGGCAGGCTATGGCTACACCTTC. Translating it yields CASSSPLISEAGYGYTF. The variable domain in full, completed from reference TRBV7-2 and TRBJ1-2, reads GAGVSQSPSNKVTEKGKDVELRCDPISGHTALYWYRQSLGQGLEFLIYFQGNSAPDKSGLPSDRFSAERTGGSVSTLTIQRTQQEDSAVYLCASSSPLISEAGYGYTFGSGTRLTVV.

The V call is TRBV29-1, the J call TRBJ1-1; D is perhaps TRBD1 (6 bases). V lost 6 bases to trimming and J lost 5 bases, with 16 bases between them. The length of the CDR3 is 13 residues. Germline CDR1 reads SQVTM; CDR2 reads ANQGSEA. The CDR3 is CSVLGGSWTEAFF. The CDR3, as DNA: TGCAGCGTGCTAGGGGGGAGTTGGACTGAAGCTTTCTTT.

The chain has TRBV5-5 and TRBJ1-2, with TRBD1 matching over 11 bases. Losses at the gene ends were 0 bases for V and 6 bases for J; bases not matched to a gene: 13. Germline lookup yields CDR1 SGHKS and CDR2 YYEKEE (reference sequence). The CDR3 is 18 residues long. CDR3 sequence: CASSLARTGGFDAHGYTF. CDR3 sequence (DNA): TGTGCCAGCAGCTTGGCTAGGACAGGGGGCTTTGATGCCCATGGCTACACCTTC.

The rearrangement joins TRBV11-2 to TRBJ2-5, with 13 bases identical to TRBD2. Per germline, CDR1 SGHAT and CDR2 FQNNGV. V lost 4 bases to trimming and J lost 6 bases; unmatched junction nucleotides: 8. The length of the CDR3 is 16 residues. The CDR3 coding sequence is TGTGCCAGCAGCTCTGGACTAGCGGGAGCTCAGCAGACCCAGTACTTC. Its protein product is CASSSGLAGAQQTQYF.

This chain joins TRBV7-9 and TRBJ2-7; D is uncertain. The CDR3 consists of 13 residues. Germline V CDR1 and CDR2: SEHNR, FQNEAQ (reference sequence). V lost 5 bases and J 2 bases, leaving 10 bases between the germline ends. Here the CDR3 DNA reads TGTGCCAGCAGCCCGACGGAAACCTACGAGCAGTACTTC. Translating gives CASSPTETYEQYF.

CDR3 protein: CSASVTDSMVYTF. CDR3 DNA: TGCAGCGCCTCAGTGACAGACAGTATGGTCTACACCTTC. The chain uses TRBV29-1 and TRBJ1-2; a possible D gene is TRBD1 (5 bases). Trimming stripped 7 bases from V and 10 bases from J, with 22 bases between. Per the germline V gene, CDR1 is SQVTM and CDR2 is ANQGSEA. CDR3 length equals 13 residues.

The gene calls are TRBV9 and TRBJ2-1, with a possible D match to TRBD2 (6 bases). The CDR3 has 15 amino acids. Per the germline V gene, CDR1 is SGDLS and CDR2 is YYNGEE. Trimming took off 3 bases at V and 0 bases at J, with 10 bases between the two ends. The CDR3 spells CASSGGGNSYNEQFF. The CDR3 DNA is TGTGCCAGCAGCGGAGGAGGGAACTCCTACAATGAGCAGTTCTTC.

V is TRBV15 and J is TRBJ2-6; perhaps D is TRBD1 or TRBD2 (5 bases each). V was clipped by 5 bases and J by 5 bases, with 16 bases between them. CDR1 and CDR2 (germline): LNHNV, YYDKDF (reference sequence). The CDR3 is made up of 16 amino acids. CDR3 nucleotide sequence: TGTGCCACCAGCTCGGGACCACATGAGAGGGCCAACGTCCTGACTTTC. Translation: CATSSGPHERANVLTF.

This clonotype was seen only a few times. The rearrangement uses TRBV5-1 and TRBJ2-4, with D possibly being TRBD2 (5 bases). This CDR3 is 16 amino acids long. The germline CDR1 and CDR2 sequences are SGHRS and YFSETQ. The germline V and J ends were trimmed by 1 base and 3 bases, with 14 bases remaining between them. CDR3 protein: CASSLWGDPVKNIQYF. The DNA for the CDR3 is TGCGCCAGCAGCTTGTGGGGAGACCCCGTCAAAAACATTCAGTACTTC.

This clonotype was counted a few times. The chain uses TRBV4-1 and TRBJ2-5; TRBD2 matches 7 bases. Germline CDR1 and CDR2: MGHRA and YSYEKL. The ends lost 3 bases at V and 1 base at J; junction bases unmatched: 5. CDR3 length: 15 amino acids. The chain's CDR3 is CASSQTSLAQETQYF. CDR3 in DNA: TGCGCCAGCAGCCAGACTAGCTTGGCCCAAGAGACCCAGTACTTC.

V usage is TRBV3-1 and J usage is TRBJ1-6; the D gene is possibly TRBD1 (6 bases). This CDR3 comprises 17 residues. CDR1 and CDR2 from the germline V gene are LGHDT and YNNKEL (reference sequence). Trimming stripped 5 bases from V and 0 bases from J, with 14 bases between. DNA for the CDR3: TGTGCCAGCAGCAAAATCCAGGGGAGCTCCTATAATTCACCCCTCCACTTT. Translating gives CASSKIQGSSYNSPLHF.

This clonotype was recorded a few times. The V call is TRBV29-1, the J call TRBJ1-2; 7 nucleotides agree with TRBD1. CDR1 SQVTM and CDR2 ANQGSEA come from the germline V gene. CDR3 size: 13 residues. V was clipped by 5 bases and J by 4 bases; unmatched bases: 7. CDR3 DNA sequence: TGCAGCGTTCCGGGGGCAGGGGGCTATGGCTACACCTTC. Amino acids: CSVPGAGGYGYTF. The full variable domain, its missing parts supplied by reference TRBV29-1 and TRBJ1-2, is SAVISQKPSRDICQRGTSLTIQCQVDSQVTMMFWYRQQPGQSLTLIATANQGSEATYESGFVIDKFPISRPNLTFSTLTVSNMSPEDSSIYLCSVPGAGGYGYTFGSGTRLTVV.

The chain uses TRBV12-3 or TRBV12-4 and TRBJ1-2, with TRBD1 identical over 7 bases. This CDR3 has 14 amino acids. After removal of 6 bases from V and 4 bases from J, the junction contained 8 bases not matched to a gene. CDR3 loop: CASSHGQATYGYTF. As DNA, the CDR3 is TGTGCCAGCAGCCACGGACAGGCCACCTATGGCTACACCTTC.

The chain couples TRBV6-5 to TRBJ2-7; D is uncertain. V was shortened by 3 bases and J by 2 bases, with 14 bases between the two germline ends. The CDR3 extends over 15 amino acids. Germline loops: CDR1 MNHEY, CDR2 SVGAGI. CDR3 protein: CASSYIRNGAYEQYF. The CDR3 bases are TGTGCCAGCAGTTATATTAGGAACGGCGCCTACGAGCAGTACTTC.